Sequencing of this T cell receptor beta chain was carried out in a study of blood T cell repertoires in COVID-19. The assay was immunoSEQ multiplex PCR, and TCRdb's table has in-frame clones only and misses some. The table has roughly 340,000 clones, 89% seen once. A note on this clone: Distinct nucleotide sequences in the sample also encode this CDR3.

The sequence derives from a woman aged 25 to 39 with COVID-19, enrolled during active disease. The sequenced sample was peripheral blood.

In DNA, the CDR3 is TGTGCCAGCTCACCCGGGGGGGGCTATGGCTACACCTTC. The encoded protein is CASSPGGGYGYTF. The rearrangement uses TRBV18 and TRBJ1-2; TRBD1 might be the D (5 bases). The CDR3 extends over 13 amino acids. In germline, CDR1 is KGHSH, CDR2 LQKENI. V was clipped by 3 bases and J by 4 bases, with 9 bases between them.